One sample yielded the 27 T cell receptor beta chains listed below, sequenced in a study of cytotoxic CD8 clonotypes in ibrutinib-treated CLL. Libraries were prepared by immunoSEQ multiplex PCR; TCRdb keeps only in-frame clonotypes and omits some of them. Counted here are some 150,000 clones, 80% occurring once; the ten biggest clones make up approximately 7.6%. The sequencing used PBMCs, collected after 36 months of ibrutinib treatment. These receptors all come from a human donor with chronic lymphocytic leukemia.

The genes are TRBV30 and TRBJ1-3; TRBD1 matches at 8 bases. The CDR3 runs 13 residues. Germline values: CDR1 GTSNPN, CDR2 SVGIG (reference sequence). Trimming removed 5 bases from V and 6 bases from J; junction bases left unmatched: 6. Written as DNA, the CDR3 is TGTGCCTGGTCCAGGGGGCTAGAAAACACCATATATTTT. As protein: CAWSRGLENTIYF.

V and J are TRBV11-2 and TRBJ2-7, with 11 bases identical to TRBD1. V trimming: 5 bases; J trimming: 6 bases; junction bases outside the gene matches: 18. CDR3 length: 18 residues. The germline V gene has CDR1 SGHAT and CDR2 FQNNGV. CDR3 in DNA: TGTGCCAGCAGCCATGACCCAACGAGGACAGGGGGCTTCGGCGAGCAGTACTTC. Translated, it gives CASSHDPTRTGGFGEQYF.

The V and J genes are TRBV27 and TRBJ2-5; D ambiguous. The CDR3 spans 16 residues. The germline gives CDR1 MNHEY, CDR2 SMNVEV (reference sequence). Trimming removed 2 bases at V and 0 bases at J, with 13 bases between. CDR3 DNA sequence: TGTGCCAGCAGTTTACTTGGAGTTCGGGACCAAGAGACCCAGTACTTC. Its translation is CASSLLGVRDQETQYF.

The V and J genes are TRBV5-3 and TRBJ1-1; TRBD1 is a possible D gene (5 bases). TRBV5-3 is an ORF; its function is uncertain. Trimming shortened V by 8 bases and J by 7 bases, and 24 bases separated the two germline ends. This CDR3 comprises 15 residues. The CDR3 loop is CASSPLVGGTLEAFF. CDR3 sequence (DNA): TGTGCCAGCAGCCCCCTAGTTGGGGGGACCCTTGAAGCTTTCTTT.

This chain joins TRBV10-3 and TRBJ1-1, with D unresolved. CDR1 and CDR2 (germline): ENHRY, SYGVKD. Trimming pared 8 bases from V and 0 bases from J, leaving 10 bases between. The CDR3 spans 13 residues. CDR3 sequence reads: CAIGGLMNTEAFF. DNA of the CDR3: TGTGCCATCGGAGGTCTAATGAACACTGAAGCTTTCTTT.

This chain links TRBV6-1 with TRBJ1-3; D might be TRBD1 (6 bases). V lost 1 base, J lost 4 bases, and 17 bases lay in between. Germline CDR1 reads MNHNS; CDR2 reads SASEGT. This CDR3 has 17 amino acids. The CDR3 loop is CASSEVLPGVNGNTIYF. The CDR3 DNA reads TGTGCCAGCAGTGAAGTGCTCCCAGGGGTAAACGGAAACACCATATATTTT.

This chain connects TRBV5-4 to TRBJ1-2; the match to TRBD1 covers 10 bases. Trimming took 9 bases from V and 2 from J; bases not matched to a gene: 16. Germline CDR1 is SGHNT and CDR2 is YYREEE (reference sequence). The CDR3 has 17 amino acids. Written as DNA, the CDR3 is TGTGCCATCCCCCTTAGACCGGGACAGGGGCGCAACTATGGCTACACCTTC. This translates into CAIPLRPGQGRNYGYTF.

CDR3 in amino acids: CASSLEQGYGYTF. CDR3 coding DNA: TGTGCCAGCAGCTTGGAGCAGGGCTACGGCTACACCTTC. This rearrangement joins TRBV5-4 to TRBJ1-2, with D perhaps TRBD1 (5 bases). CDR3 length: 13 amino acids. Germline values: CDR1 SGHNT, CDR2 YYREEE (reference sequence). V gave up 0 bases and J gave up 8 bases, with 11 bases separating them.

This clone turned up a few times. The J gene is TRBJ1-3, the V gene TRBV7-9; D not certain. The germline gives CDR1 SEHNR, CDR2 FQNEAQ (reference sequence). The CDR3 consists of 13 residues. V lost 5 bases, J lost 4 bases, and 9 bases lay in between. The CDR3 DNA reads TGTGCCAGCAGCGTTACCTCGGGAAACACCATATATTTT. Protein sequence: CASSVTSGNTIYF.

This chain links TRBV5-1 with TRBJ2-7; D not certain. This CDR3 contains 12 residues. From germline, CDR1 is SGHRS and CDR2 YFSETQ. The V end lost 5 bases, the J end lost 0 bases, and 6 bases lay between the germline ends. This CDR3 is CASRFNSYEQYF. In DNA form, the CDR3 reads TGCGCCAGCAGGTTCAACTCCTACGAGCAGTACTTC.

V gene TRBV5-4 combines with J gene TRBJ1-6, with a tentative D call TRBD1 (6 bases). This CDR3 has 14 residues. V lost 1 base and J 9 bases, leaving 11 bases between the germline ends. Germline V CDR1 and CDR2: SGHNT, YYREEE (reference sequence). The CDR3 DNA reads TGTGCCAGCAGCTTGAGTCGGGGGCCTTCACCCCTCCACTTT. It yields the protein CASSLSRGPSPLHF.

The CDR3, as DNA: TGCGCCAGCAGCGACCACAGGGGTCCCTATAATGAAAAACTGTTTTTT. Its translation: CASSDHRGPYNEKLFF. This chain connects TRBV4-1 to TRBJ1-4; 7 bases are a match to TRBD1. The CDR3 totals 16 residues. Germline CDR1 is MGHRA and CDR2 is YSYEKL. Losses at the gene ends were 5 bases for V and 4 bases for J; bases not matched to a gene: 10.

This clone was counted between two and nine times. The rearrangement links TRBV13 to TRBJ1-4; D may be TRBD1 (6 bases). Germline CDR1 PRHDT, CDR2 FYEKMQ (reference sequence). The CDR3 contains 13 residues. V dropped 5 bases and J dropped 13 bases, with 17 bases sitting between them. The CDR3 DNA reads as TGTGCCAGCAGCCGGGACACGGTCTCGGGACTGTTTTTT. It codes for CASSRDTVSGLFF.

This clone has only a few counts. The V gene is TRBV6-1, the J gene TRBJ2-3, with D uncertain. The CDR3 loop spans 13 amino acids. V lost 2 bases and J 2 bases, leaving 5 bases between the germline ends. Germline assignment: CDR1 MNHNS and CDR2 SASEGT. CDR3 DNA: TGTGCCAGCAGTGAACTACACACAGATACGCAGTATTTT. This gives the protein CASSELHTDTQYF.

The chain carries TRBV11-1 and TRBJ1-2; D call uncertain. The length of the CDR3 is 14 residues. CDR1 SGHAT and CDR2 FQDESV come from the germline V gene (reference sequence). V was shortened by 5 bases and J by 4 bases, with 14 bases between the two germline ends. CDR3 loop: CASSPFRGLYGYTF. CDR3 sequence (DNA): TGTGCCAGCAGCCCATTTCGAGGGCTCTATGGCTACACCTTC.

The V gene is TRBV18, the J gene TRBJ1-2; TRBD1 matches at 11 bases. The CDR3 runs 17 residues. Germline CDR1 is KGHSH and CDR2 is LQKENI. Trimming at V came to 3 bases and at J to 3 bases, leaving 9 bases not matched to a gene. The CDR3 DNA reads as TGTGCCAGCTCACCCGTTGTTCGGGACAGGGGGGACTATGGCTACACCTTC. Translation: CASSPVVRDRGDYGYTF.

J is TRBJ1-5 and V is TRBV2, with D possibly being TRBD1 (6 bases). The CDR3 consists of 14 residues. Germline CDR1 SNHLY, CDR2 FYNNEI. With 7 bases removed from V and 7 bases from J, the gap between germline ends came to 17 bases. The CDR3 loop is CASTLTGPGQPQHF. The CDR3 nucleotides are TGTGCCAGCACGTTAACAGGGCCGGGACAGCCCCAGCATTTT.

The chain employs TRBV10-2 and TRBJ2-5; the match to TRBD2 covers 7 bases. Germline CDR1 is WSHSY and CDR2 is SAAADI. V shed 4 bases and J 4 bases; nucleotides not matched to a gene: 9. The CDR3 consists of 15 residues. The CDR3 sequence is CASSGPAGTPETQYF. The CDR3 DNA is TGCGCCAGCAGTGGCCCAGCGGGGACCCCAGAGACCCAGTACTTC.

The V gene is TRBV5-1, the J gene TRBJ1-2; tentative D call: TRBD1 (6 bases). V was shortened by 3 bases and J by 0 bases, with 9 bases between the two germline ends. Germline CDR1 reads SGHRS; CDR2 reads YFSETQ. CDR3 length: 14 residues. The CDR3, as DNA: TGCGCCAGCAGCTACACAGGGACTAACTATGGCTACACCTTC. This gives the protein CASSYTGTNYGYTF.

The CDR3 DNA reads as TGCGCCAGCAGCCCCCTCAGGACAGGGACCTTCGGAAAACTGTTTTTT. Amino acid sequence: CASSPLRTGTFGKLFF. The gene calls are TRBV5-1 and TRBJ1-4; 8 bases align to TRBD1. This CDR3 contains 16 residues. CDR1 is SGHRS, CDR2 YFSETQ, per germline. The V gene end was trimmed by 4 bases and the J gene end by 10 bases; junction bases not matched to a gene: 15. The full variable domain, rest sourced from reference TRBV5-1 and TRBJ1-4, is KAGVTQTPRYLIKTRGQQVTLSCSPISGHRSVSWYQQTPGQGLQFLFEYFSETQRNKGNFPGRFSGRQFSNSRSEMNVSTLELGDSALYLCASSPLRTGTFGKLFFGSGTQLSVL.

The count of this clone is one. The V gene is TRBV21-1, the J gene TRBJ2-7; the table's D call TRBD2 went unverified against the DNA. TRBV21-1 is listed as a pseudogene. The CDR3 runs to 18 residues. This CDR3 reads CASSKAKTSGRAPYEQYF. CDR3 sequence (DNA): TGTGCCAGCAGCAAAGCCAAGACTAGCGGGAGGGCCCCCTACGAGCAGTACTTC.

As DNA, the CDR3 is TGTGCCAGTAGTCCCCCCCGGACAAGGCACTACAATGAGCAGTTCTTC. Protein product: CASSPPRTRHYNEQFF. The chain links TRBV19 to TRBJ2-1, with D perhaps TRBD1 (5 bases). There are 16 residues in the CDR3. Germline CDR1 is LNHDA and CDR2 is SQIVND (reference sequence). Trimming removed 5 bases at V and 3 bases at J, with 17 bases between.

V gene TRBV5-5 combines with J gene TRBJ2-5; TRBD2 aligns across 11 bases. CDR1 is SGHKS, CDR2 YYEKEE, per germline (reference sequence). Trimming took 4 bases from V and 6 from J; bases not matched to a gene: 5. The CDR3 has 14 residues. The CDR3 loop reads CASSIAGGQKTQYF. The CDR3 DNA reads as TGTGCCAGCAGCATAGCGGGGGGGCAAAAGACCCAGTACTTC. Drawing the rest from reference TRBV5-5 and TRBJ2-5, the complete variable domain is DAGVTQSPTHLIKTRGQQVTLRCSPISGHKSVSWYQQVLGQGPQFIFQYYEKEERGRGNFPDRFSARQFPNYSSELNVNALLLGDSALYLCASSIAGGQKTQYFGPGTRLLVL.

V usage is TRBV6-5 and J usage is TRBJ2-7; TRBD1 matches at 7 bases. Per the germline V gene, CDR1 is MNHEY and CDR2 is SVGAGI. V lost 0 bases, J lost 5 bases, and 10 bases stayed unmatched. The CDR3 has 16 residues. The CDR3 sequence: CASSYSTEGGTDEQYF. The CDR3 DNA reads TGTGCCAGCAGTTACTCGACAGAAGGGGGCACGGACGAGCAGTACTTC.

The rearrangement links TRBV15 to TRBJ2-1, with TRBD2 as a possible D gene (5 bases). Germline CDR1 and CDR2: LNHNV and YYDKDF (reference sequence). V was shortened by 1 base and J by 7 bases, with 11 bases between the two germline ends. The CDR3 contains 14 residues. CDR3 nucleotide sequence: TGTGCCACCAGCAGAGGGGGAGAGGTTAATGAGCAGTTCTTC. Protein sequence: CATSRGGEVNEQFF.

In DNA, the CDR3 is TGTGCCAGCAGTCAAATGGACAGGCTCGGCGAGCAGTACTTC. It specifies CASSQMDRLGEQYF. The chain combines TRBV2 with TRBJ2-7, with TRBD1 matching over 7 bases. Germline loops: CDR1 SNHLY, CDR2 FYNNEI. This CDR3 has 14 amino acids. J was trimmed by 6 bases and V by 5 bases; bases with no gene match: 10.

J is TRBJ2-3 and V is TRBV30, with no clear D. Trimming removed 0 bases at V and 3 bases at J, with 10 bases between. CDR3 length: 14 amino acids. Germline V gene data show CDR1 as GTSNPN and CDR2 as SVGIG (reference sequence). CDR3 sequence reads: CAWSVSAITDTQYF. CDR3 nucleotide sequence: TGTGCCTGGAGTGTAAGCGCCATTACAGATACGCAGTATTTT.